This T cell receptor beta chain comes out of a study of response to subunit inactivated influenza vaccine. The CDR3 runs to 10 residues. The V end was cut by 7 bases, the J end by 16 bases, with 17 bases between. Per germline, CDR1 SQVTM and CDR2 ANQGSEA. Study-level findings and limits: The authors suggested that few new T cells are recruited per seasonal influenza vaccination.

MiXCR, applied by TCRdb to the RT-PCR reads, yields one record per CDR3 protein. The repertoire consists of 800,000 or so distinct CDR3 sequences, with 21% occurring once and the leading ten covering 10%. This clonotype was seen a few times. The antigen is unknown. The TCR sequence derives from a man in his fifties or sixties who received an inactivated influenza vaccine. The sample consisted of PBMCs from blood, taken 4 to 6 days after vaccination. This sequence joins TRBV29-1 and TRBJ2-4, with TRBD2 as a possible D gene (6 bases). The CDR3 DNA is TGCAGCGCGGTGGGACTGGTATTTTACTTC. As protein: CSAVGLVFYF.